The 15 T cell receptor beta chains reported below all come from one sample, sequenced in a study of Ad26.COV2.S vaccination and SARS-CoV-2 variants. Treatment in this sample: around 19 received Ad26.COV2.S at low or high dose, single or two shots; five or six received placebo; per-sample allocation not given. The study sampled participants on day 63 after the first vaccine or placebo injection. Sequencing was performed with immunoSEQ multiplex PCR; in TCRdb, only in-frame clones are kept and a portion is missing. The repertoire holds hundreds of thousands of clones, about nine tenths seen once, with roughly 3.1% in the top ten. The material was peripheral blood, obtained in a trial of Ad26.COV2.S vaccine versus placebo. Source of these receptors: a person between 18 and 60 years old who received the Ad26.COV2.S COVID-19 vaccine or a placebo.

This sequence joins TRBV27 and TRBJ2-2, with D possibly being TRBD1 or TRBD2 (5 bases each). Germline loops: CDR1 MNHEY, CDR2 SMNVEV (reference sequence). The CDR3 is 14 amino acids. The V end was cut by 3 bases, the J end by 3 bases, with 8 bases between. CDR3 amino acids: CASSFGTDTGELFF. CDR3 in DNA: TGTGCCAGCAGTTTCGGGACCGACACCGGGGAGCTGTTTTTT.

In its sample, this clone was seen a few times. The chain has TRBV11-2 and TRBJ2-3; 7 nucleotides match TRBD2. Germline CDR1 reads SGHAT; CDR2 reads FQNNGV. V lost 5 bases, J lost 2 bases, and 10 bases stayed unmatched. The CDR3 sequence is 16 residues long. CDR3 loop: CASSEPLAGPTDTQYF. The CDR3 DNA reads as TGTGCCAGCAGCGAGCCCTTAGCGGGCCCCACAGATACGCAGTATTTT.

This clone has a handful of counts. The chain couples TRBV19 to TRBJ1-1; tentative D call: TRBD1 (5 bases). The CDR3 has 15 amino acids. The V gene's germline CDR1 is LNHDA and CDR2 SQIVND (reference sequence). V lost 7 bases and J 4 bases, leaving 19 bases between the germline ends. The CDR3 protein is CASKALLGRRTEAFF. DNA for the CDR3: TGTGCCAGTAAGGCCCTATTGGGGCGGCGCACTGAAGCTTTCTTT.

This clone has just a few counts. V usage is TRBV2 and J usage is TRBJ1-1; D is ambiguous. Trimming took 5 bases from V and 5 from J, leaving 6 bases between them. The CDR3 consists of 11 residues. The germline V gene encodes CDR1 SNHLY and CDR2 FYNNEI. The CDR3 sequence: CASSSATEAFF. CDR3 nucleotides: TGTGCCAGCAGTTCGGCTACTGAAGCTTTCTTT.

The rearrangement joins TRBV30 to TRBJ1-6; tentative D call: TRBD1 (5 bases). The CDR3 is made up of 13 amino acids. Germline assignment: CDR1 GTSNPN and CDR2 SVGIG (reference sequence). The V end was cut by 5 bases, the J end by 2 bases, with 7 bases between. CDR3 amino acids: CAWAGPYNSPLHF. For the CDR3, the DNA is TGTGCCTGGGCGGGACCCTATAATTCACCCCTCCACTTT. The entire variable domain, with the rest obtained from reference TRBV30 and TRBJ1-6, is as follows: SQTIHQWPATLVQPVGSPLSLECTVEGTSNPNLYWYRQAAGRGLQLLFYSVGIGQISSEVPQNLSASRPQDRQFILSSKKLLLSDSGFYLCAWAGPYNSPLHFGNGTRLTVT.

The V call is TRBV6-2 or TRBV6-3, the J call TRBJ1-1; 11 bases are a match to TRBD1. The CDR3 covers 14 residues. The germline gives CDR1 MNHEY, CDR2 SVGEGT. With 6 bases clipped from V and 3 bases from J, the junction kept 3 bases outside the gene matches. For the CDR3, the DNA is TGTGCCAGCAGCGGACAGGGGGCAGACACTGAAGCTTTCTTT. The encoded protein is CASSGQGADTEAFF.

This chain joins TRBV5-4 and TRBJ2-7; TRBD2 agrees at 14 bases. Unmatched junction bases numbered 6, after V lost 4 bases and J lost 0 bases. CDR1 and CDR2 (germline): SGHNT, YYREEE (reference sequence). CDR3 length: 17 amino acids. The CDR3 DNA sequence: TGTGCCAGCAGCCCGAGGACTAGCGGGGGGACCTCCTACGAGCAGTACTTC. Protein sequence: CASSPRTSGGTSYEQYF.

As DNA, the CDR3 is TGTGCCAGCAGTTACCAGGGGCTGGGCACAGATACGCAGTATTTT. Translating it yields CASSYQGLGTDTQYF. V usage is TRBV6-5 and J usage is TRBJ2-3, with D perhaps matching TRBD1 (6 bases). The CDR3 consists of 15 residues. V was shortened by 2 bases and J by 1 base, with 10 bases between the two germline ends. CDR1 is MNHEY and CDR2 is SVGAGI in the germline V gene.

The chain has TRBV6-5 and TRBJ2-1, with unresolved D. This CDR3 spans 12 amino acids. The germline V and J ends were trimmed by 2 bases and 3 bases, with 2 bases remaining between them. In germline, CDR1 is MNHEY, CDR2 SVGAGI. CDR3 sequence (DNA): TGTGCCAGCAGTTACGGCTACAATGAGCAGTTCTTC. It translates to CASSYGYNEQFF.

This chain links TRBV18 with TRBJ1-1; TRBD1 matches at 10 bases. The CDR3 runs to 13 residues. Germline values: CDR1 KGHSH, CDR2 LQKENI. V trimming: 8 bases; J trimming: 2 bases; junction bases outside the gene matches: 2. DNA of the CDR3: TGTGCCAGCGGACAGGGGGTTAACACTGAAGCTTTCTTT. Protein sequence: CASGQGVNTEAFF.

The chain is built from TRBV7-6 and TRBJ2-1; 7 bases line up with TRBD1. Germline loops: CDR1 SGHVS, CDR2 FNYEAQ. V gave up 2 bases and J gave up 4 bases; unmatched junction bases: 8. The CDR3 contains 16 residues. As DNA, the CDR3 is TGTGCCAGCAGCTTACCGACAGGGTTGGGGTACAATGAGCAGTTCTTC. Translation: CASSLPTGLGYNEQFF.

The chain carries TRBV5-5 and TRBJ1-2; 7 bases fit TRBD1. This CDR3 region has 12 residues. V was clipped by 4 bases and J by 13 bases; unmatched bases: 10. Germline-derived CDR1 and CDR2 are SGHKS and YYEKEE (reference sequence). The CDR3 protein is CASSLRGQGVTF. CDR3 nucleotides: TGTGCCAGCAGCCTACGTGGTCAGGGGGTCACCTTC.

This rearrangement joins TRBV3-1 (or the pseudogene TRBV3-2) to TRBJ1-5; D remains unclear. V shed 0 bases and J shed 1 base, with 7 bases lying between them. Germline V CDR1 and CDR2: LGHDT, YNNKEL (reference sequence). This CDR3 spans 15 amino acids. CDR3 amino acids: CASSQDGISNQPQHF. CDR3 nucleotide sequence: TGTGCCAGCAGCCAAGATGGGATAAGCAATCAGCCCCAGCATTTT.

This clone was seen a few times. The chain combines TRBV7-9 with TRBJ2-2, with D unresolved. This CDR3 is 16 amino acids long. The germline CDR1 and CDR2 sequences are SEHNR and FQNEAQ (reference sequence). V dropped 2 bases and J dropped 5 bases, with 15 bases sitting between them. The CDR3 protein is CASSLFGRIQTGELFF. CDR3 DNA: TGTGCCAGCAGCTTATTCGGGCGAATTCAGACCGGGGAGCTGTTTTTT.

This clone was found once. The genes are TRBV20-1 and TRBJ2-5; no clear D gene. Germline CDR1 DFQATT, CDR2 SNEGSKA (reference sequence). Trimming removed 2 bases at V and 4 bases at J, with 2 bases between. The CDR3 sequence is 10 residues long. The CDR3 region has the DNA TGCAGTGCTAGATTAGAGACCCAGTACTTC. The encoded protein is CSARLETQYF.